This TCR beta chain was sequenced for a study of blood T cell repertoires in COVID-19. Assay used: immunoSEQ multiplex PCR; TCRdb lists only in-frame clones, some missing. The sample contains 250,000 to 400,000 clones, under 90% of which appear only once. This clone was counted a single time. CDR3 length equals 15 residues. With 5 bases removed from V and 5 bases from J, the gap between germline ends came to 15 bases. The germline CDR1 and CDR2 sequences are MDHEN and SYDVKM. Individuals drawn from around 24 US areas were about 18 to 95 years old. Participant-given clinical history determined each cohort assignment.

Sequences were obtained from PBMCs or T cells enriched from blood (not recorded which). This sequence joins TRBV28 and TRBJ2-2; no clear D gene. This clonotype was sampled from a man aged 60 to 75 who had recovered from COVID-19. The CDR3 reads CASSTHMYPTGELFF. Written as DNA, the CDR3 is TGTGCCAGCAGTACCCACATGTATCCTACCGGGGAGCTGTTTTTT.